Each of the 18 T cell receptor beta chains below was sequenced from the same sample in a study of CD4 T cells in relation to SARS-CoV-2 and coronaviruses. What these receptors recognize is not known. Produced via immunoSEQ multiplex PCR; TCRdb's table is partial and in-frame only. The data contain approximately 19,000 clones, about 80% of them seen just once; the ten biggest clones take up about 17%. The unexposed donors gave CD4+ T cells in about 2011-2019, prior to COVID-19. CD4+ T cells were isolated from the cells after nine to eleven days of culture. The material sequenced was CD4+ T cells from PBMCs, cultured in vitro. These receptor sequences come from a human donor in good health.

The V gene is TRBV7-3, the J gene TRBJ2-1; TRBD1 or TRBD2 may be the D gene (6 bases each). The CDR3 runs 15 residues. Germline CDR1 SGHTA, CDR2 FQGTGA. Trimming took off 3 bases at V and 3 bases at J, with 12 bases between the two ends. The DNA of the CDR3 is TGTGCCAGCAGCTTGTCGGGGGACAACTACAATGAGCAGTTCTTC. It encodes CASSLSGDNYNEQFF.

The chain employs TRBV10-3 and TRBJ1-6; 7 bases are shared with TRBD1. The junction had 8 bases not matched to a gene; V was cut back by 7 bases and J by 8 bases. CDR3 length equals 14 residues. Germline V gene sequence: CDR1 ENHRY, CDR2 SYGVKD. The CDR3 DNA sequence: TGTGCCATCACGGGCGGGACAGACTATTCACCCCTCCACTTT. Translated, it gives CAITGGTDYSPLHF.

The gene calls are TRBV12-3 or TRBV12-4 and TRBJ2-2; no clear D gene. The CDR3 spans 12 residues. Trimming took 6 bases from V and 1 from J, leaving 3 bases between them. CDR3 nucleotides: TGTGCCAGCAGCAAGAACACCGGGGAGCTGTTTTTT. Its translation: CASSKNTGELFF.

CDR3 DNA: TGTGCCAGCAGCCCGCGACAGGGGAACACCGGGGAGCTGTTTTTT. Protein product: CASSPRQGNTGELFF. V is TRBV11-2 and J is TRBJ2-2; TRBD1 matches at 7 bases. This CDR3 spans 15 amino acids. Germline lookup yields CDR1 SGHAT and CDR2 FQNNGV. V shed 5 bases, J shed 1 base, and the junction held 4 bases outside the gene matches.

This clone was detected only once. The chain joins TRBV7-2 to TRBJ2-7, with 7 bases fitting TRBD1. The CDR3 consists of 15 residues. From germline, CDR1 is SGHTA and CDR2 FQGNSA. V trimming: 2 bases; J trimming: 3 bases; junction bases outside the gene matches: 7. The CDR3 loop reads CASSLPGQKVYEQYF. The CDR3 DNA follows: TGTGCCAGCAGCTTACCGGGACAGAAAGTCTACGAGCAGTACTTC. The whole variable domain, remainder taken from reference TRBV7-2 and TRBJ2-7, is GAGVSQSPSNKVTEKGKDVELRCDPISGHTALYWYRQSLGQGLEFLIYFQGNSAPDKSGLPSDRFSAERTGGSVSTLTIQRTQQEDSAVYLCASSLPGQKVYEQYFGPGTRLTVT.

The gene calls are TRBV5-4 and TRBJ2-1, with D unresolved. The CDR3 spans 13 residues. V lost 2 bases, J lost 3 bases, and 6 bases lay in between. Per the germline V gene, CDR1 is SGHNT and CDR2 is YYREEE (reference sequence). CDR3 DNA: TGTGCCAGCAGCTTCCGCGACTACAATGAGCAGTTCTTC. Residues: CASSFRDYNEQFF.

This chain uses TRBV21-1 with TRBJ2-3; the table's D call, TRBD1, was not checked against the DNA. TRBV21-1 is deemed a pseudogene. This CDR3 has 14 amino acids. The CDR3 DNA reads TGTGCCAGCCAAAACAGGGCTAGCACAGATACGCAGTATTTT. Its translation: CASQNRASTDTQYF.

In its sample, this clone was seen a few times. The chain links TRBV30 to TRBJ2-4; no clear D. Germline CDR1 is GTSNPN and CDR2 is SVGIG (reference sequence). The CDR3 spans 14 residues. As DNA, the CDR3 is TGTGCTGGGGTTGAGTGGGAAGCCAAAAACATTCAGTACTTC. This sequence encodes CAGVEWEAKNIQYF.

The J gene is TRBJ2-4, the V gene TRBV23-1, with D hard to call. TRBV23-1 is placed among ORFs of uncertain function. This CDR3 is 14 amino acids long. Trimming removed 4 bases at V and 2 bases at J, with 9 bases between. CDR3 nucleotides: TGCGCCAGCAGTCCGCGTCGCCCCAAAAACATTCAGTACTTC. As protein: CASSPRRPKNIQYF.

As DNA, the CDR3 is TGTGCCAGTAGTGGGACAGGGTCAAACCAGCCCCAGCATTTT. It is translated as CASSGTGSNQPQHF. The chain employs TRBV19 and TRBJ1-5; 9 positions match TRBD1. Per germline, CDR1 LNHDA and CDR2 SQIVND (reference sequence). V gave up 5 bases and J gave up 7 bases; unmatched junction bases: 6. This CDR3 has 14 amino acids.

This clone was detected a few times. This CDR3 is CASSLGRGLAGELGTQYF. CDR3 DNA sequence: TGTGCCAGCAGCTTAGGACGCGGACTAGCGGGAGAGTTGGGTACGCAGTATTTT. V usage is TRBV7-7 and J usage is TRBJ2-3, with TRBD2 identical over 13 bases. Germline CDR1 reads SSHAT; CDR2 reads FNYEAQ (reference sequence). Trimming took 1 base from V and 8 from J; bases not matched to a gene: 12. This CDR3 comprises 18 residues. The entire variable domain, with the rest obtained from reference TRBV7-7 and TRBJ2-3, is as follows: GAGVSQSPRYKVTKRGQDVTLRCDPISSHATLYWYQQALGQGPEFLTYFNYEAQPDKSGLPSDRFSAERPEGSISTLTIQRTEQRDSAMYRCASSLGRGLAGELGTQYFGPGTRLTVL.

The V call is TRBV5-1, the J call TRBJ2-1; unclear D gene. The CDR3 covers 16 residues. The ends were cut back, 0 bases at V and 2 bases at J, with 12 bases in the middle. Looked up from germline, CDR1 is SGHRS and CDR2 is YFSETQ. In DNA, the CDR3 is TGCGCCAGCAGCTTGGGTGTATCGGCTCCCTACAATGAGCAGTTCTTC. Translated: CASSLGVSAPYNEQFF. The entire variable domain, with the rest obtained from reference TRBV5-1 and TRBJ2-1, is as follows: KAGVTQTPRYLIKTRGQQVTLSCSPISGHRSVSWYQQTPGQGLQFLFEYFSETQRNKGNFPGRFSGRQFSNSRSEMNVSTLELGDSALYLCASSLGVSAPYNEQFFGPGTRLTVL.

This chain joins TRBV20-1 and TRBJ1-2, with D possibly TRBD1 on 5 matching bases. Trimming stripped 8 bases from V and 2 bases from J, with 9 bases between. Germline-derived CDR1 and CDR2 are DFQATT and SNEGSKA (reference sequence). CDR3 size: 11 residues. The CDR3 here is CSFQGNYGYTF. The CDR3 DNA reads as TGCAGTTTTCAGGGCAACTATGGCTACACCTTC.

This clone was picked up a small number of times. DNA of the CDR3: TGTGCCAGCAGCGTCAGGGTCGGCAATCAGCCCCAGCATTTT. It specifies CASSVRVGNQPQHF. This chain joins TRBV5-8 and TRBJ1-5; TRBD1 might be the D (5 bases). Germline-derived CDR1 and CDR2 are SGHTS and YDEGEE. V was clipped by 4 bases and J by 2 bases, with 10 bases between them. This CDR3 is 14 amino acids long.

The chain uses TRBV19 and TRBJ1-2; 7 bases fit TRBD1. V gave up 6 bases and J gave up 5 bases; unmatched junction bases: 9. CDR3 size: 14 residues. Germline V gene data show CDR1 as LNHDA and CDR2 as SQIVND (reference sequence). The DNA for the CDR3 is TGTGCCAGTAGGGGGACAGAGCCCGGGTATGGCTACACCTTC. Translation gives CASRGTEPGYGYTF.

The chain carries TRBV5-8 and TRBJ1-1, with unresolved D. Trimming pared 0 bases from V and 6 bases from J, leaving 9 bases between. This CDR3 region has 13 residues. The V gene's germline CDR1 is SGHTS and CDR2 YDEGEE. The CDR3 protein is CASSLGYKPEAFF. CDR3 DNA: TGTGCCAGCAGCTTGGGCTACAAACCTGAAGCTTTCTTT.

The chain joins TRBV29-1 to TRBJ2-7; unclear D gene. The CDR3 runs to 13 residues. Germline V gives CDR1 SQVTM, CDR2 ANQGSEA. V was trimmed by 3 bases and J by 3 bases, leaving 12 bases between them. For the CDR3, the DNA is TGCAGCGTTGAGAAGGGTTCGGGCTACGAGCAGTACTTC. Amino acids: CSVEKGSGYEQYF.

CDR3: CASSLRLAGGYNEQFF. The CDR3 region has the DNA TGTGCCAGCAGCTTGAGACTAGCGGGAGGGTACAATGAGCAGTTCTTC. The rearrangement joins TRBV11-2 to TRBJ2-1; 14 nucleotides agree with TRBD2. Per germline, CDR1 SGHAT and CDR2 FQNNGV. The CDR3 contains 16 residues. Trimming removed 3 bases from V and 4 bases from J; junction bases left unmatched: 2.